This T cell receptor (beta chain) is drawn from a study of human versus mouse CDR3 diversity and MHC coevolution (dated by TCRdb to 2016 to 2017). At the level of the whole study: According to reports, the immunoSEQ assay can detect one in 200,000 T cells and keeps multiplex PCR amplification bias to a minimum. The human cohort comprised three healthy volunteer blood donors, one aged 30 to 39, one aged 40 to 50 and one aged 60 to 70 at collection. Valid reads per sample ranged from roughly 5.5 x 10^6 to 1.8 x 10^7 across mouse and human samples. Human naive CD4 T cell repertoires served as a reference for TCR selection on multiple MHC II alleles, compared against human-TCR-locus transgenic mice with single MHC II. What the work shows at the level of the full study, not this receptor alone: The largest TCR beta repertoire, around 1.5 million clonotypes, was estimated by iCHAO1 for humans, a finding likely attributable to selection by multiple MHC II molecules. Among all compared groups, two of the three human donors had the lowest clonal inequality scores. Because human T cells were selected on roughly 6 MHC II alleles, repertoire diversity in humans and mice was not considered directly comparable. On average, humans had more CDR3 deletions and insertions than mice, indicating greater exonuclease and TdT activity.

Compared with germline, V lacks 3 bases and J lacks 5 bases; bases without a gene match: 7. The germline V gene encodes CDR1 SQVTM and CDR2 ANQGSEA. From its cysteine to its phenylalanine, the CDR3 spans 13 amino acids. Here the CDR3 DNA is all that survives: 39 bases in frame from base 1. Fluorescence-activated cell sorting was used to pull naive CD4 T cells, meaning cells that were CD45RO-negative and CD62L-positive, out of the PBMCs. Each donor gave roughly 50 ml of fresh peripheral blood, from which PBMCs were isolated by Ficoll density centrifugation. Sorting was performed on a FACSAria III instrument, with purity above 85% for all samples. As to this clone: There is no known antigen for this receptor. No much larger clone exists at a distance of one base, and base qualities are not known.

The QIAGEN blood and tissue kit was used to extract genomic DNA from sorted cells, and the DNA was quantified on a NanoDrop 1000. Using multiplex PCR of genomic DNA, the immunoSEQ platform deep sequenced and quantified the TCR alpha and beta chains. In the source study's methods: IMGT gene and region definitions were used to annotate TCR sequences. Out-of-frame rearrangements were taken as a proxy for the preselection repertoire and were compared with in-frame clonotypes. Repertoire size was estimated with the iCHAO1 estimator supplied with the immunoSEQ platform. A Gini index, which is based on the Lorenz curve, was applied to in-frame amino acid clonotypes to measure clonal inequality. The intersect function of the R package tcR was used to count shared clonotypes, and the Jaccard index was used to score similarity. The R prcomp function was used without normalization to run principal component analysis of V, J and V-J usage frequencies. This is the immuneACCESS table as TCRdb keeps it, with only in-frame sequences that have V and J called. A part of the clones is gone; compared with another copy, unresolved V genes explain less than half, and the rest is unexplained. From that table come the V and J calls and clone size; the DNA was used to work out D and trimming. This sample lists about 81,000 clones; 80% to 95% were detected once. Around 1.3% of the sample belongs to the ten largest clones.

This clonotype originated in a person aged 25 to 69 in good health. Recombination connected TRBV29-1 to TRBJ2-7; 7 central nucleotides agree with TRBD1. Sequencing was done on a sample of naive CD4+ T cells from blood. In light of the paper, this sample's cell subset or site label describes: CD45RO-negative CD62L-positive naive CD4 T cells. CDR3 reads: CSVDQGVFNEQYF. The DNA sequence is TGCAGCGTTGACCAGGGGGTTTTCAACGAGCAGTACTTC.